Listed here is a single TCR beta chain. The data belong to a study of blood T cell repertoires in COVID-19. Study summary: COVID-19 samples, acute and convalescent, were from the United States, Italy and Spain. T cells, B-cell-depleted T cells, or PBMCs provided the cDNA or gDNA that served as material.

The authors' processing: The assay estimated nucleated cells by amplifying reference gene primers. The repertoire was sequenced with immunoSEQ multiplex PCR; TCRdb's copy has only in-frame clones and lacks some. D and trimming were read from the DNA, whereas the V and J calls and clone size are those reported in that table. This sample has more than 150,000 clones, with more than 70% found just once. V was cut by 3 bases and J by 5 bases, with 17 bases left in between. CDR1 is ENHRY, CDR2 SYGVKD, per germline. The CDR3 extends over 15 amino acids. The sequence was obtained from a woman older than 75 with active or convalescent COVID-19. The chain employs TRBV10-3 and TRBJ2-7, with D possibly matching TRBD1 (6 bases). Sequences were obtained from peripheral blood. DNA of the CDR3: TGTGCCATCAGTGAAGCAGGGGCGCAAAACGACGAGCAGTACTTC. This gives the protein CAISEAGAQNDEQYF.